Listed below are T cell receptor beta chains from one sample, sequenced in a study of T-cell reconstitution after alpha-beta-depleted transplantation in children. TCRdb passed the PCR reads through MiXCR, listing each CDR3 protein once. The profile covers some 240,000 distinct CDR3 sequences, with 9.7% appearing a single time and 5% to 5.5% taken by the ten largest. The input for sequencing was PBMCs from the stem cell graft donor, taken from the stem cell graft. These receptors were collected from a human donor who donated a stem cell graft to a child with SCID. The CDR3 runs from the conserved cysteine through the conserved F or W. D genes are given only for firm matches. The size entry is marked missing in some rows and otherwise reads once, few, many or a size class.

TRBV21-1	many	TRBJ2-3	.	TGTGCCAGCACTGGACAGGACACAGATACGCAGTATTTT	CASTGQDTDTQYF
TRBV6-1	many	TRBJ2-7	.	TGTGCCAGCACCCCGAGTGGTCGCCTCTACGAGCAGTACTTC	CASTPSGRLYEQYF
TRBV19	few	TRBJ1-1	.	TGTGCCAGTAGTATACGCAGGGTGAACACTGAAGCTTTCTTT	CASSIRRVNTEAFF
TRBV5-1	many	TRBJ2-3	.	TGCGCCAGCAGCGCGGGACAGCCTCCCGATACGCAGTATTTT	CASSAGQPPDTQYF
TRBV27	many	TRBJ1-1	TRBD1	TGTGCCAGCAGTTTAGGTCTCCAGGGGGCGTGGGGGAGTGAAGCTTTCTTT	CASSLGLQGAWGSEAFF
TRBV12-3/TRBV12-4	many	TRBJ2-2	TRBD1	TGTGCCAGCAGTCCCGACAGGGGATGGTCGAGTGACGGGGAGCTGTTTTTT	CASSPDRGWSSDGELFF
TRBV20-1	many	TRBJ2-1	.	TGCAGTGCTAGAGCGCGGGGGGGGACAGGGTTTATCTCTGAGCAGTTCTTC	CSARARGGTGFISEQFF
TRBV28	many	TRBJ2-4	.	TGTGCCAGCAGTTTTTGGGGGGCCGGAGGGTCCAAAAACATTCAGTACTTC	CASSFWGAGGSKNIQYF
TRBV12-3/TRBV12-4	many	TRBJ2-1	TRBD2	TGTGCCAGCAGTTCTCGGACTAGCGGGAGCAACTACAATGAGCAGTTCTTC	CASSSRTSGSNYNEQFF
TRBV2	many	TRBJ1-1	.	TGTGCCAGCAGTTATACGGGGCAGAACACTGAAGCTTTCTTT	CASSYTGQNTEAFF
TRBV20-1	many	TRBJ2-3	TRBD2	TGCAGTGCTAGAGCCCCACTAGCGGGGGAGACAGATACGCAGTATTTT	CSARAPLAGETDTQYF
TRBV5-1	many	TRBJ2-3	.	TGCGCCAGCAGCTTGGCCGACGTGGGAAGGACGGATACGCAGTATTTT	CASSLADVGRTDTQYF
TRBV7-8	many	TRBJ1-5	TRBD1	TGTGCCAGCAGCGAAGGACAGGGAAGTGATCAGCCCCAGCATTTT	CASSEGQGSDQPQHF
TRBV7-8	many	TRBJ2-1	TRBD1	TGTGCCAGCAGCTTAGTGGCCGGGACAGGAGCCTACAATGAGCAGTTCTTC	CASSLVAGTGAYNEQFF
TRBV11-2	many	TRBJ2-3	TRBD2	TGTGCCAGCAGCCCTCGACTAGCGGGGCGGGACCGTAATACGCAGTATTTT	CASSPRLAGRDRNTQYF
TRBV7-6	.	TRBJ2-5	.	TGTGCCAGCAGCTTAACACACCAAGAGACCCAGTACTTC	CASSLTHQETQYF
TRBV5-1	many	TRBJ1-2	.	TGCGCCAGCAGCCCTGGCGTCCCACCATATGGCTACACCTTC	CASSPGVPPYGYTF
TRBV6-5	many	TRBJ2-2	.	TGTGCCAGCAGGCGGAACACCGGGGAGCTGTTTTTT	CASRRNTGELFF
TRBV4-1	many	TRBJ2-3	TRBD2	TGCGCCAGCAGCTTCGGGACTAGCCTCACAGATACGCAGTATTTT	CASSFGTSLTDTQYF
TRBV14	many	TRBJ2-2	.	TGTGCCAGCAGCCCGCGCCTCACCGGGGAGCTGTTTTTT	CASSPRLTGELFF
TRBV18	.	TRBJ2-6	.	TGTGCCAGCTCACCACAGGGGGCCAACGTCCTGACTTTC	CASSPQGANVLTF
TRBV6-5	many	TRBJ2-3	.	TGTGCCAGCGCCCCACGCGCTACCTACTCTAGCACAGATACGCAGTATTTT	CASAPRATYSSTDTQYF
TRBV20-1	many	TRBJ1-5	.	TGCAGTGCTAGAGATAACGACCGGCAGCTTCAGCCCCAGCATTTT	CSARDNDRQLQPQHF
TRBV2	many	TRBJ2-7	.	TGTGCCAGCAAGGGCACCTCCTACGAGCAGTACTTC	CASKGTSYEQYF
TRBV5-1	few	TRBJ2-3	.	TGCGCCAGCAGCCTTGGGCCGGTCGATACGCAGTATTTT	CASSLGPVDTQYF
TRBV6-4	.	TRBJ1-1	TRBD1	TGTGCCAGCAGAGACCCCGGCGGGACAGGAGCTGAAGCTTTCTTT	CASRDPGGTGAEAFF
TRBV15	many	TRBJ1-2	TRBD1	TGTGCCACCAGCCAAGTACAGGGGAACTATGGCTACACCTTC	CATSQVQGNYGYTF